The sequence of this T cell receptor beta chain was determined in a study of cytomegalovirus exposure and HLA in healthy donors. Study-wide results and caveats: Later work associated roughly 17,000 TCR beta sequences with HLA alleles at 0.05 false discovery rate.

The PCR had 60 Vbeta and 13 Jbeta primers. The assay was immunoSEQ multiplex PCR, and TCRdb's table has in-frame clones only and misses some. This sample yields 95,000 to 150,000 clones, of which about 62% are seen a single time; more than 6.5% belongs to the top ten. The germline V gene has CDR1 SGHNT and CDR2 YYREEE (reference sequence). V lost 0 bases and J 1 base, leaving 16 bases between the germline ends. The length of the CDR3 is 17 residues. Worth noting for this clone: Its antigen is undetermined.

This sequence originates from a woman aged 40 to 49 in good health and CMV-seropositive. The sequencing input was PBMCs. The rearrangement uses TRBV5-4 and TRBJ1-1; no definite D call. The CDR3 DNA follows: TGTGCCAGCAGCTTGGTAACCCGCAGTCTAGGGAACACTGAAGCTTTCTTT. Protein: CASSLVTRSLGNTEAFF.